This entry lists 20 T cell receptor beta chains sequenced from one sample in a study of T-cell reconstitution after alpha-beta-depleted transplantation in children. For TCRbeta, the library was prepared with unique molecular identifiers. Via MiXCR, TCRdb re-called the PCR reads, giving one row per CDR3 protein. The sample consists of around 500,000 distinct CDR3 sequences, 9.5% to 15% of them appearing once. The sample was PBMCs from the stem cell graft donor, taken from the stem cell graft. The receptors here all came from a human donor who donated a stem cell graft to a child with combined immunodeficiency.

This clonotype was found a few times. The DNA of the CDR3 is TGTGCCAGCTCACCACCCCGACAGGACAATGAGCAGTTCTTC. It translates to CASSPPRQDNEQFF. The V call is TRBV18, the J call TRBJ2-1; possibly TRBD1 for D (6 bases). Trimming cost V 0 bases and J 5 bases, with 8 bases left between them. The germline V gene has CDR1 KGHSH and CDR2 LQKENI. This CDR3 has 14 residues.

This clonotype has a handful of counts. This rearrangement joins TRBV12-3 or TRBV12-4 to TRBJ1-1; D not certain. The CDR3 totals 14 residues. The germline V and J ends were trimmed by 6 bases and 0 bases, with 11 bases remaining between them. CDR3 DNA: TGTGCCAGCAGCAGTTTGGCGATGAACACTGAAGCTTTCTTT. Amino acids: CASSSLAMNTEAFF.

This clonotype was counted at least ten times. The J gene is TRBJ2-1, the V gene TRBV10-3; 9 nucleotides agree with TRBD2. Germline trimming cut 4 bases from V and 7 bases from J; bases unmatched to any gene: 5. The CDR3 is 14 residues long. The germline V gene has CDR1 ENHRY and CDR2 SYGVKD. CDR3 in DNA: TGTGCCATCAGTGGACTAGCGGAGGGAAATGAGCAGTTCTTC. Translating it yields CAISGLAEGNEQFF.

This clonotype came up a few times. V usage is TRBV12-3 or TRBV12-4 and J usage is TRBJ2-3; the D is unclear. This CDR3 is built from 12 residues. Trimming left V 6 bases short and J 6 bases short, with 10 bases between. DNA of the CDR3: TGTGCCAGCAGCCTGAATTGGGATACGCAGTATTTT. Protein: CASSLNWDTQYF.

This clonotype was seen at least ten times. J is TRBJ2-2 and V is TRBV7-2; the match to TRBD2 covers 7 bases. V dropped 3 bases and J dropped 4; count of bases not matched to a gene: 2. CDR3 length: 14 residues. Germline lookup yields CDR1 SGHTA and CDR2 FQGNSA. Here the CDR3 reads CASSFGGGTGELFF. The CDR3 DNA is TGTGCCAGCAGCTTCGGCGGGGGCACCGGGGAGCTGTTTTTT. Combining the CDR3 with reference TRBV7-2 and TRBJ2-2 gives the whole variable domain GAGVSQSPSNKVTEKGKDVELRCDPISGHTALYWYRQSLGQGLEFLIYFQGNSAPDKSGLPSDRFSAERTGGSVSTLTIQRTQQEDSAVYLCASSFGGGTGELFFGEGSRLTVL.

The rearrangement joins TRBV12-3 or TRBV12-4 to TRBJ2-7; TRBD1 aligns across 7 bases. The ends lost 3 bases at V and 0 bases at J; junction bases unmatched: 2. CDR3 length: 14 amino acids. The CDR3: CASSFWDSSYEQYF. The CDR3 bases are TGTGCCAGCAGTTTTTGGGACAGCTCCTACGAGCAGTACTTC.

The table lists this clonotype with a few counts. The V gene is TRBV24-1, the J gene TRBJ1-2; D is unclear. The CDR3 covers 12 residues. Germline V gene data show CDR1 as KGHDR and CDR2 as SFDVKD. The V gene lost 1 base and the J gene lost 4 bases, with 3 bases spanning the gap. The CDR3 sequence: CATSDFGYGYTF. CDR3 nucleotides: TGTGCCACCAGTGATTTTGGCTATGGCTACACCTTC.

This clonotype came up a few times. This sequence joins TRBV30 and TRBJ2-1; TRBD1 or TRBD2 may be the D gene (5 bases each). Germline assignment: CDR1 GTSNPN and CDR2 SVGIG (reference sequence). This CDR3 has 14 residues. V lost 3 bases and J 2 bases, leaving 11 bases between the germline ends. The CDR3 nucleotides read TGTGCCTGGAGGCGTAGGGGAGCCTACAATGAGCAGTTCTTC. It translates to CAWRRRGAYNEQFF.

The CDR3: CASSLDGLGGEQFF. The CDR3, as DNA: TGTGCCAGCAGCTTGGATGGCTTAGGTGGTGAGCAGTTCTTC. V gene TRBV5-5 combines with J gene TRBJ2-1; D is unresolved. Germline CDR1 SGHKS, CDR2 YYEKEE (reference sequence). The V and J ends lost 0 bases and 9 bases respectively, with 13 bases between them. This CDR3 has 14 amino acids.

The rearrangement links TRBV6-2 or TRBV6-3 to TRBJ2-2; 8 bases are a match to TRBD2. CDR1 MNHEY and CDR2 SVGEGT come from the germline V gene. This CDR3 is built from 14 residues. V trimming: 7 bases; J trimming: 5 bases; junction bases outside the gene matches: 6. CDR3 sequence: CASKREMVTGELFF. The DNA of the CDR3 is TGTGCCAGCAAGCGGGAGATGGTTACCGGGGAGCTGTTTTTT.

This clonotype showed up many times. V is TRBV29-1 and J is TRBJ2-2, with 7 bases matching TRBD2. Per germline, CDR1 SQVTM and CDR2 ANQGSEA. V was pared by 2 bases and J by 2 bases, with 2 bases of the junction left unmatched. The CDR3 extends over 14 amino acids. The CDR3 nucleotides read TGCAGCGTTGAACTAGCGGCAAACACCGGGGAGCTGTTTTTT. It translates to CSVELAANTGELFF.

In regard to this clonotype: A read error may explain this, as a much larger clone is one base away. CDR3 protein: CSVAGNDQFF. The CDR3 region has the DNA TGCAGCGTTGCAGGCAATGACCAGTTCTTC. This sequence joins TRBV29-1 and TRBJ2-1; no clear D gene. This CDR3 has 10 residues. Looked up from germline, CDR1 is SQVTM and CDR2 is ANQGSEA.

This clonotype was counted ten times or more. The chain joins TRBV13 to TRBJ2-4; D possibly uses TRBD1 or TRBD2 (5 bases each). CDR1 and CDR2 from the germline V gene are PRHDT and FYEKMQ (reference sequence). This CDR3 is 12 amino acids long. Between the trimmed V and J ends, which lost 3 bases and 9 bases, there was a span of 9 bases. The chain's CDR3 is CASSFRETIQYF. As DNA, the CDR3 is TGTGCCAGCAGCTTCAGGGAGACCATTCAGTACTTC.

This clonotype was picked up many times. The chain's CDR3 is CATSDFDVGGANVLTF. The CDR3 DNA reads as TGTGCCACCAGTGATTTCGACGTTGGGGGGGCCAACGTCCTGACTTTC. This sequence joins TRBV24-1 and TRBJ2-6, with no clear D. Germline V gives CDR1 KGHDR, CDR2 SFDVKD. Trimming removed 1 base at V and 4 bases at J, with 10 bases between. This CDR3 comprises 16 residues.

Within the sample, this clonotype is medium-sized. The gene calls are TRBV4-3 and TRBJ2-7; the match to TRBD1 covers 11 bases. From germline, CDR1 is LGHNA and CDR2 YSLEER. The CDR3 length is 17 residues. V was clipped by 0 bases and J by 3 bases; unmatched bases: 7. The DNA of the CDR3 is TGCGCCAGCAGCCAAGACGTCCCCGGGACAGGGGGCTACGAGCAGTACTTC. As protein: CASSQDVPGTGGYEQYF.

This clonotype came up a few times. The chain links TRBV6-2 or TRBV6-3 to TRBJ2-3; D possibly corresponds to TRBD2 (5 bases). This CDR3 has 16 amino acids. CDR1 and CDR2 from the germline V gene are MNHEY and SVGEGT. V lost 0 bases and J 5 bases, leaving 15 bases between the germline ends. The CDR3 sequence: CASSYSNGRSGDTQYF. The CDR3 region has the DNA TGTGCCAGCAGTTACTCGAATGGCAGGAGCGGAGATACGCAGTATTTT.

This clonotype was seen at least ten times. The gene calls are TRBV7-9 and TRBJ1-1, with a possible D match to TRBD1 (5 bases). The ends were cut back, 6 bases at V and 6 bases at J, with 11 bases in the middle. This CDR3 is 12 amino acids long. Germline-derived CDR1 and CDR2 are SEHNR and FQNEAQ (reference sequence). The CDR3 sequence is CASRAGGAEAFF. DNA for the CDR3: TGTGCCAGCAGGGCGGGGGGGGCTGAAGCTTTCTTT.

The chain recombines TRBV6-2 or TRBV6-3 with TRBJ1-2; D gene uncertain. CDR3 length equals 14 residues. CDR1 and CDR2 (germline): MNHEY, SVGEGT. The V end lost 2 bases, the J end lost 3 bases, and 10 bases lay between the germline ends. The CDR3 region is CASSYLLGDYGYTF. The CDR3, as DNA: TGTGCCAGCAGTTACCTACTCGGAGACTATGGCTACACCTTC.

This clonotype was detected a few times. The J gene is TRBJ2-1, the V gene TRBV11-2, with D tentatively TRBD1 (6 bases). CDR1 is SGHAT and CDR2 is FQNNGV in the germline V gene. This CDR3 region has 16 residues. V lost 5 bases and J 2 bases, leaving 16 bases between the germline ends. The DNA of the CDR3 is TGTGCCAGCAGCCAGGGGAACAGGGTGGCCTACAATGAGCAGTTCTTC. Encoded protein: CASSQGNRVAYNEQFF.

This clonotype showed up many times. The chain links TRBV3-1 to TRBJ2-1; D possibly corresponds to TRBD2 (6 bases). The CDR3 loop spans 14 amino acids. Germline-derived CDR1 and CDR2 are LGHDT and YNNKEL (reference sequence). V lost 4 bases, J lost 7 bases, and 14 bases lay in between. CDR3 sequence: CASSPSGAGNEQFF. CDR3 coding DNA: TGTGCCAGCAGCCCATCCGGGGCGGGGAATGAGCAGTTCTTC.